The 29 T cell receptor beta chains presented below share a single source sample, sequenced in a study of OX40 agonist ivuxolimab in advanced cancers. Here immunoSEQ multiplex PCR was the method, and the copy in TCRdb shows in-frame clones only, minus some. The table records about 50,000 clones, approximately 84% of them present only once. Sample: CD4+ or CD8+ T cells sorted from blood, taken in a trial of the OX40 agonist ivuxolimab. These receptors were taken from an adult with an advanced solid tumor such as melanoma, head and neck, liver or kidney cancer.

This clone was seen a single time. V gene TRBV5-1 combines with J gene TRBJ2-1; the D gene is possibly TRBD2 (7 bases). Trimming removed 3 bases at V and 0 bases at J, with 22 bases between. This CDR3 is built from 19 residues. Germline V CDR1 and CDR2: SGHRS, YFSETQ. The CDR3 nucleotides are TGCGCCAGCAGCTGGCGGACCGGGGGCGGGGGAAGCTCCTACAATGAGCAGTTCTTC. It encodes CASSWRTGGGGSSYNEQFF.

The V and J genes are TRBV28 and TRBJ1-1, with 10 bases identical to TRBD1. The CDR3 runs 14 residues. Germline CDR1 reads MDHEN; CDR2 reads SYDVKM. V lost 9 bases and J lost 0; bases outside the gene matches: 4. The CDR3 nucleotides read TGTGCCAGTCAGACAGGGGGCATGAACACTGAAGCTTTCTTT. Its translation is CASQTGGMNTEAFF.

The J gene is TRBJ1-5, the V gene TRBV19, with D possibly being TRBD1 (6 bases). The CDR3 has 15 residues. The V and J ends lost 1 base and 5 bases respectively, with 12 bases between them. The germline gives CDR1 LNHDA, CDR2 SQIVND (reference sequence). CDR3 in amino acids: CASSIASGAHQPQHF. The CDR3 nucleotides are TGTGCCAGTAGTATAGCCTCAGGGGCCCATCAGCCCCAGCATTTT.

The J gene is TRBJ1-1, the V gene TRBV4-1; no definite D call. This CDR3 is built from 14 residues. V lost 4 bases, J lost 1 base, and 10 bases lay in between. CDR1 and CDR2 from the germline V gene are MGHRA and YSYEKL. The CDR3 DNA reads as TGCGCCAGCAGCCCGGGCCCTAGGAACACTGAAGCTTTCTTT. It is translated as CASSPGPRNTEAFF.

The J gene is TRBJ2-1, the V gene TRBV11-2; a weak D match, TRBD2 (5 bases). Germline V CDR1 and CDR2: SGHAT, FQNNGV. The CDR3 consists of 15 residues. V lost 5 bases, J lost 3 bases, and 14 bases lay in between. The CDR3 loop reads CASSPLDRDYNEQFF. DNA for the CDR3: TGTGCCAGCAGCCCTCTGGACCGGGACTACAATGAGCAGTTCTTC.

For this clone: This CDR3 is also generated by other DNA sequences in the sample. V and J are TRBV2 and TRBJ2-1; weak D call: TRBD2 (5 bases). Germline lookup yields CDR1 SNHLY and CDR2 FYNNEI. The CDR3 has 12 amino acids. The V end lost 3 bases, the J end lost 6 bases, and 6 bases lay between the germline ends. The CDR3 reads CASSERANEQFF. In DNA form, the CDR3 reads TGTGCCAGCAGTGAGAGGGCCAATGAGCAGTTCTTC.

This clone came up once. The J gene is TRBJ2-5, the V gene TRBV5-4; the D gene is possibly TRBD1 (6 bases). The CDR3 loop spans 15 amino acids. The germline V and J ends were trimmed by 0 bases and 4 bases, with 13 bases remaining between them. Germline V CDR1 and CDR2: SGHNT, YYREEE (reference sequence). The CDR3 sequence: CASSLEAGDGETQYF. CDR3 DNA sequence: TGTGCCAGCAGCTTGGAGGCAGGGGATGGAGAGACCCAGTACTTC. The full variable domain, completed using reference TRBV5-4 and TRBJ2-5, is ETGVTQSPTHLIKTRGQQVTLRCSSQSGHNTVSWYQQALGQGPQFIFQYYREEENGRGNFPPRFSGLQFPNYSSELNVNALELDDSALYLCASSLEAGDGETQYFGPGTRLLVL.

The chain links TRBV4-1 to TRBJ2-5; D gene ambiguous. With 1 base removed from V and 4 bases from J, the gap between germline ends came to 7 bases. The CDR3 runs 13 residues. The germline V gene has CDR1 MGHRA and CDR2 YSYEKL. CDR3 residues: CASSQAPPETQYF. The CDR3 DNA reads as TGCGCCAGCAGCCAAGCTCCCCCAGAGACCCAGTACTTC.

This clone is labeled as medium-sized. The V and J genes are TRBV7-2 and TRBJ2-7; D unresolved. Trimming removed 2 bases at V and 3 bases at J, with 5 bases between. This CDR3 is built from 12 residues. Germline CDR1 reads SGHTA; CDR2 reads FQGNSA. CDR3 protein: CASSLRFYEQYF. In nucleotides, the CDR3 is TGTGCCAGCAGCTTACGTTTCTACGAGCAGTACTTC.

The CDR3 coding sequence is TGTGCCAGCAGTCCCCCCGGACAGCCAGCCAAAAACATTCAGTACTTC. Protein: CASSPPGQPAKNIQYF. This rearrangement joins TRBV28 to TRBJ2-4, with TRBD1 as a possible D gene (6 bases). V lost 5 bases, J lost 0 bases, and 14 bases lay in between. In germline, CDR1 is MDHEN, CDR2 SYDVKM. The CDR3 has 16 amino acids.

The chain recombines TRBV28 with TRBJ1-2; 7 positions agree with TRBD1. Germline CDR1 and CDR2: MDHEN and SYDVKM. CDR3 size: 16 residues. V lost 5 bases and J lost 0; bases outside the gene matches: 9. The CDR3 bases are TGTGCCAGCAGTCCTCCCGGACAGGAAACTAACTATGGCTACACCTTC. Translating gives CASSPPGQETNYGYTF.

This clone was observed a handful of times. The chain employs TRBV6-9 and TRBJ1-2; D perhaps matches TRBD1 (5 bases). The germline V and J ends were trimmed by 6 bases and 4 bases, with 15 bases remaining between them. The CDR3 consists of 14 residues. The V gene's germline CDR1 is MNHGY and CDR2 SVAAGI. CDR3 in amino acids: CASRRTQTGYGYTF. The CDR3 nucleotides read TGTGCCAGCAGGAGGACGCAAACAGGCTATGGCTACACCTTC.

The chain couples TRBV4-1 to TRBJ2-7, with 9 bases matching TRBD2. V lost 0 bases and J lost 4; bases outside the gene matches: 7. In germline, CDR1 is MGHRA, CDR2 YSYEKL. There are 16 residues in the CDR3. CDR3 sequence reads: CASSQEGGRVRYEQYF. In DNA form, the CDR3 reads TGCGCCAGCAGCCAAGAAGGCGGGAGGGTCCGGTACGAGCAGTACTTC.

The rearrangement joins TRBV10-3 to TRBJ2-1; possibly TRBD1 or TRBD2 for D (6 bases each). The CDR3 length is 15 residues. Looked up from germline, CDR1 is ENHRY and CDR2 is SYGVKD. V dropped 3 bases and J dropped 5 bases, with 14 bases sitting between them. CDR3 region: CAISEGYGGHNEQFF. CDR3 DNA sequence: TGTGCCATCAGTGAAGGATACGGGGGCCACAATGAGCAGTTCTTC.

V is TRBV18 and J is TRBJ2-7; TRBD2 might be the D (5 bases). Germline CDR1 is KGHSH and CDR2 is LQKENI. Trimming stripped 3 bases from V and 0 bases from J, with 18 bases between. The CDR3 runs to 17 residues. The CDR3 loop reads CASSPVGDPGGSYEQYF. DNA for the CDR3: TGTGCCAGCTCACCCGTGGGAGATCCGGGTGGCTCCTACGAGCAGTACTTC.

The CDR3, as DNA: TGTGCCAGCAGTTCAAGGGGGGGGAAAGGCTACACCTTC. Translated, it gives CASSSRGGKGYTF. V usage is TRBV27 and J usage is TRBJ1-2; the D gene is possibly TRBD1 (6 bases). Germline V lookup: CDR1 MNHEY, CDR2 SMNVEV (reference sequence). The CDR3 covers 13 residues. The V gene lost 4 bases and the J gene lost 8 bases, with 14 bases spanning the gap.

This clone was seen just once. The genes are TRBV5-1 and TRBJ2-2, with 11 bases fitting TRBD1. CDR1 is SGHRS, CDR2 YFSETQ, per germline. J gave up 4 bases and V 4 bases, and 6 bases lay outside the gene matches. The CDR3 contains 16 residues. The CDR3 region has the DNA TGCGCCAGCAGCCCCCGGGACAGGGGGATCACCGGGGAGCTGTTTTTT. This codes for CASSPRDRGITGELFF.

The chain carries TRBV5-1 and TRBJ2-7; D perhaps matches TRBD1 (5 bases). CDR1 is SGHRS, CDR2 YFSETQ, per germline. V was cut by 4 bases and J by 6 bases, with 11 bases left in between. The CDR3 extends over 12 amino acids. Here the CDR3 DNA reads TGCGCCAGCAGCCATGGGGCCGGCGAGCAGTACTTC. It specifies CASSHGAGEQYF. Combining the CDR3 with reference TRBV5-1 and TRBJ2-7 gives the whole variable domain KAGVTQTPRYLIKTRGQQVTLSCSPISGHRSVSWYQQTPGQGLQFLFEYFSETQRNKGNFPGRFSGRQFSNSRSEMNVSTLELGDSALYLCASSHGAGEQYFGPGTRLTVT.

This clone was observed a single time. V gene TRBV28 combines with J gene TRBJ2-1; weak D call: TRBD2 (6 bases). The germline V gene has CDR1 MDHEN and CDR2 SYDVKM. V lost 6 bases, J lost 8 bases, and 17 bases lay in between. The CDR3 extends over 14 amino acids. CDR3 nucleotides: TGTGCCAGCAGAAAGCGGGTATCGATCTATGAGCAGTTCTTC. The encoded protein is CASRKRVSIYEQFF.

There are a few counts of this clone. This sequence joins TRBV27 and TRBJ2-7; D is unclear. This CDR3 region has 13 residues. CDR1 is MNHEY, CDR2 SMNVEV, per germline (reference sequence). V lost 0 bases, J lost 3 bases, and 6 bases lay in between. The CDR3 reads CASSLSRFYEQYF. The CDR3 DNA follows: TGTGCCAGCAGTTTATCGAGGTTCTACGAGCAGTACTTC.

The chain links TRBV19 to TRBJ2-7; 8 bases are shared with TRBD1. Germline V gives CDR1 LNHDA, CDR2 SQIVND (reference sequence). The CDR3 runs to 14 residues. J gave up 2 bases and V 5 bases, and 5 bases lay outside the gene matches. The CDR3 DNA is TGTGCCAGTAGTCAACCGGGACAGGCCTACGAGCAGTACTTC. This sequence encodes CASSQPGQAYEQYF.

V usage is TRBV5-1 and J usage is TRBJ2-2; D perhaps matches TRBD1 (6 bases). There are 15 residues in the CDR3. The germline CDR1 and CDR2 sequences are SGHRS and YFSETQ. Trimming took off 4 bases at V and 2 bases at J, with 12 bases between the two ends. CDR3 sequence reads: CASSPGQINTGELFF. In DNA, the CDR3 is TGCGCCAGCAGCCCTGGACAGATTAACACCGGGGAGCTGTTTTTT.

The rearrangement links TRBV4-2 to TRBJ2-7; tentatively, D is TRBD1 or TRBD2 (5 bases each). Germline V gives CDR1 LGHNA, CDR2 YNFKEQ. V lost 6 bases, J lost 2 bases, and 11 bases lay in between. The length of the CDR3 is 13 residues. CDR3 sequence (DNA): TGTGCCAGCAGGGGTGAGGGGACCTACGAGCAGTACTTC. Encoded protein: CASRGEGTYEQYF.

This chain connects TRBV13 to TRBJ1-1; D gene unclear. Per the germline V gene, CDR1 is PRHDT and CDR2 is FYEKMQ (reference sequence). Trimming stripped 5 bases from V and 6 bases from J, with 13 bases between. The CDR3 loop spans 13 amino acids. The CDR3 sequence: CASSRRARSEAFF. In nucleotides, the CDR3 is TGTGCCAGCAGCCGCCGGGCCCGGTCTGAAGCTTTCTTT.

This chain joins TRBV28 and TRBJ2-7; D uncertain. Trimming left V 8 bases short and J 3 bases short, with 17 bases between. This CDR3 spans 14 amino acids. Germline-derived CDR1 and CDR2 are MDHEN and SYDVKM. The CDR3: CASSQAGPLYEQYF. CDR3 coding DNA: TGTGCCAGCTCGCAGGCCGGCCCTCTCTACGAGCAGTACTTC.

The chain recombines TRBV12-2 with TRBJ2-2; the table's D call, TRBD2, was not checked against the DNA. TRBV12-2 represents a pseudogene. This CDR3 region has 17 residues. The DNA for the CDR3 is TGTGCAAGTCGCTTAGTAGCTGGCGGCAGGAACACCGGGGAGCTGTTTTTT. Protein product: CASRLVAGGRNTGELFF.

In this sample, this clone turned up a few times. V usage is TRBV30 and J usage is TRBJ2-7; D unresolved. This CDR3 region has 13 residues. Germline-derived CDR1 and CDR2 are GTSNPN and SVGIG (reference sequence). Trimming took off 1 base at V and 3 bases at J, with 10 bases between the two ends. CDR3 nucleotide sequence: TGTGCCTGGAGTGACGGACCCAACTACGAGCAGTACTTC. Translating gives CAWSDGPNYEQYF.

This clone was seen more than once but under ten times. This chain uses TRBV5-1 with TRBJ1-1; D may be TRBD1 (6 bases). There are 13 residues in the CDR3. The V end was cut by 7 bases, the J end by 6 bases, with 16 bases between. The V gene's germline CDR1 is SGHRS and CDR2 YFSETQ. This chain's CDR3 is CASGKQGSAEAFF. The CDR3 nucleotides are TGCGCCAGCGGCAAACAGGGTTCGGCTGAAGCTTTCTTT.

The chain has TRBV7-9 and TRBJ1-1; no clear D gene. Germline CDR1 reads SEHNR; CDR2 reads FQNEAQ (reference sequence). The CDR3 has 13 residues. Trimming cost V 5 bases and J 3 bases, with 10 bases left between them. CDR3: CASSVVVDTEAFF. As DNA, the CDR3 is TGTGCCAGCAGCGTAGTAGTAGACACTGAAGCTTTCTTT.